This entry lists 6 T cell receptor beta chains sequenced from one sample in a study of cytomegalovirus exposure and HLA in healthy donors. Generated by immunoSEQ multiplex PCR, the TCRdb table keeps only in-frame clones and is missing some. The sample holds some 110,000 clones, about 82% seen once. The sample was PBMCs. These receptors originate from a man aged 18 to 30 in good health and CMV-seronegative.

The sample holds one count of this clone. The chain carries TRBV9 and TRBJ2-7, with 9 bases lining up with TRBD2. V gave up 4 bases and J gave up 2 bases; unmatched junction bases: 10. Germline V gene data show CDR1 as SGDLS and CDR2 as YYNGEE. The CDR3 is 16 amino acids. This CDR3 reads CASSPRRTSVTYEQYF. CDR3 in DNA: TGTGCCAGCAGCCCAAGGCGGACTAGCGTCACCTACGAGCAGTACTTC. The full variable domain, completed using reference TRBV9 and TRBJ2-7, is DSGVTQTPKHLITATGQRVTLRCSPRSGDLSVYWYQQSLDQGLQFLIQYYNGEERAKGNILERFSAQQFPDLHSELNLSSLELGDSALYFCASSPRRTSVTYEQYFGPGTRLTVT.

This clone occurred a few times. The CDR3 coding sequence is TGTGCCAGCAGCTTAGTACAGGGGGCTGGAGTTGAGCAGTACTTC. Translation: CASSLVQGAGVEQYF. The V call is TRBV7-2, the J call TRBJ2-7; 9 bases match TRBD1. J gave up 7 bases and V 1 base, and 8 bases lay outside the gene matches. Germline CDR1 reads SGHTA; CDR2 reads FQGNSA. The CDR3 is 15 amino acids. Supplemented by reference TRBV7-2 and TRBJ2-7, the full variable domain reads GAGVSQSPSNKVTEKGKDVELRCDPISGHTALYWYRQSLGQGLEFLIYFQGNSAPDKSGLPSDRFSAERTGGSVSTLTIQRTQQEDSAVYLCASSLVQGAGVEQYFGPGTRLTVT.

The V gene is TRBV7-6, the J gene TRBJ2-7; TRBD1 matches 8 bases. CDR1 is SGHVS, CDR2 FNYEAQ, per germline. The CDR3 is made up of 14 amino acids. V shed 0 bases, J shed 5 bases, and the junction held 3 bases outside the gene matches. The CDR3 coding sequence is TGTGCCAGCAGCTTAGCCGGGACAGGCGACGAGCAGTACTTC. This sequence encodes CASSLAGTGDEQYF. Filled out from reference TRBV7-6 and TRBJ2-7, the complete variable domain reads GAGVSQSPRYKVTKRGQDVALRCDPISGHVSLYWYRQALGQGPEFLTYFNYEAQQDKSGLPNDRFSAERPEGSISTLTIQRTEQRDSAMYRCASSLAGTGDEQYFGPGTRLTVT.

This chain joins TRBV18 and TRBJ1-1, with TRBD1 matching over 10 bases. Germline V CDR1 and CDR2: KGHSH, LQKENI. V lost 4 bases, J lost 0 bases, and 2 bases stayed unmatched. The CDR3 is 15 amino acids. The CDR3 loop is CASSRQGAMNTEAFF. In DNA, the CDR3 is TGTGCCAGCTCACGACAGGGGGCAATGAACACTGAAGCTTTCTTT.

V and J are TRBV5-4 and TRBJ2-5; TRBD2 agrees at 11 bases. V lost 3 bases, J lost 1 base, and 5 bases stayed unmatched. The germline V gene has CDR1 SGHNT and CDR2 YYREEE (reference sequence). CDR3 size: 16 residues. Written as DNA, the CDR3 is TGTGCCAGCAGCTCCAGACTAGCGGGGATCCAAGAGACCCAGTACTTC. Translated, it gives CASSSRLAGIQETQYF.

The chain combines TRBV19 with TRBJ1-1; D possibly corresponds to TRBD1 (5 bases). The germline V gene encodes CDR1 LNHDA and CDR2 SQIVND (reference sequence). The CDR3 spans 13 residues. The V end lost 8 bases, the J end lost 7 bases, and 17 bases lay between the germline ends. The DNA for the CDR3 is TGTGCCAGTTCCGCAGCAGGGAAAGTTGAAGCTTTCTTT. Translation: CASSAAGKVEAFF.